The 6 T cell receptor beta chains in this list originate from one sample, sequenced in a study of blood T cell repertoires in COVID-19. Data came from immunoSEQ multiplex PCR; TCRdb stores just in-frame clones and leaves some out. The table includes about 210,000 clones, around four fifths detected once. The sequencing sample was made of peripheral blood. Receptor source: a man aged 50-60 years with active or convalescent COVID-19.

The chain uses TRBV29-1 and TRBJ2-2, with D possibly matching TRBD2 (5 bases). The V and J ends lost 7 bases and 1 base respectively, with 7 bases between them. Germline CDR1 reads SQVTM; CDR2 reads ANQGSEA. The CDR3 covers 12 residues. As DNA, the CDR3 is TGCAGCGGCGGGCAGAACACCGGGGAGCTGTTTTTT. It specifies CSGGQNTGELFF.

This chain joins TRBV7-2 and TRBJ1-1; TRBD1 matches at 10 bases. CDR1 and CDR2 from the germline V gene are SGHTA and FQGNSA. The CDR3 is 14 amino acids. The V segment lost 7 bases and the J segment 7 bases; nucleotides outside the gene matches: 9. The CDR3 loop is CASNRDRGAGEAFF. The CDR3 DNA is TGTGCCAGCAACCGGGACAGGGGTGCAGGTGAAGCTTTCTTT.

V and J are TRBV20-1 and TRBJ1-1; maybe TRBD1 (6 bases). The CDR3 consists of 11 residues. Trimming took 6 bases from V and 7 from J, leaving 12 bases between them. Germline V gene sequence: CDR1 DFQATT, CDR2 SNEGSKA (reference sequence). This CDR3 is CSAQGLVEAFF. The CDR3 nucleotides read TGCAGTGCCCAGGGGTTGGTTGAAGCTTTCTTT.

This clone was seen only once. The genes are TRBV6-1 and TRBJ2-7; 8 bases are shared with TRBD2. This CDR3 comprises 16 residues. V gave up 3 bases and J gave up 5 bases; unmatched junction bases: 12. Germline V gene lookup returns CDR1 MNHNS and CDR2 SASEGT. CDR3 in DNA: TGTGCCAGCAGTGAGAAGGGCGGGGGGCCTTCAAACGAGCAGTACTTC. The encoded protein is CASSEKGGGPSNEQYF.

The chain recombines TRBV19 with TRBJ1-1, with TRBD1 matching over 11 bases. The J segment lost 4 bases and the V segment lost 6 bases, leaving 13 bases of the junction unmatched. The CDR3 has 17 amino acids. Germline V lookup: CDR1 LNHDA, CDR2 SQIVND (reference sequence). The CDR3 DNA reads TGTGCCAGTAGACCCCTAAGGGGGGGACAGGGGGGCACTGAAGCTTTCTTT. This sequence encodes CASRPLRGGQGGTEAFF.

CDR3 sequence reads: CASNTYSNYGYTF. CDR3 nucleotides: TGTGCCAGCAACACGTATTCCAACTATGGCTACACCTTC. The rearrangement joins TRBV9 to TRBJ1-2; D not certain. The germline V gene encodes CDR1 SGDLS and CDR2 YYNGEE. The CDR3 runs to 13 residues. V gave up 6 bases and J gave up 2 bases, with 11 bases separating them.